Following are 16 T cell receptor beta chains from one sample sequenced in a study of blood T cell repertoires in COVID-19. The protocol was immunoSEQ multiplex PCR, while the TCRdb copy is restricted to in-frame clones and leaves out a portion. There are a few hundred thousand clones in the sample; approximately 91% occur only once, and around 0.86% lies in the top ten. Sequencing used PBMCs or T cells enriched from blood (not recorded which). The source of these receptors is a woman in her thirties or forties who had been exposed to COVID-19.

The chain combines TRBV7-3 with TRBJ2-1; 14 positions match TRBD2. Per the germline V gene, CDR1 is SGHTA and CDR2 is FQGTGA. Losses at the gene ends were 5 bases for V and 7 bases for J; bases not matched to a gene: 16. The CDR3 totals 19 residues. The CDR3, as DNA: TGTGCCAGCAGCGCTGTCCCGACGGGACTAGCGGGAGTCAGTAATGAGCAGTTCTTC. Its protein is CASSAVPTGLAGVSNEQFF.

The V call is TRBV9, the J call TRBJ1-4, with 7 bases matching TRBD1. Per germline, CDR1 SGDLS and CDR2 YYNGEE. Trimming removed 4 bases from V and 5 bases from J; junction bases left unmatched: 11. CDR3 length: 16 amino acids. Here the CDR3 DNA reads TGTGCCAGCAGCCCCTTTCTCCAGGGGGAAAATGAAAAACTGTTTTTT. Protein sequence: CASSPFLQGENEKLFF.

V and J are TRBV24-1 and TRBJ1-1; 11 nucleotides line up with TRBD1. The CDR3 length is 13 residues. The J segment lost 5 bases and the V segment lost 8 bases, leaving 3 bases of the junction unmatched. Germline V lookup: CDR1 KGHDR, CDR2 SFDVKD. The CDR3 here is CATKGQGETEAFF. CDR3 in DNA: TGTGCCACCAAGGGACAGGGGGAGACTGAAGCTTTCTTT.

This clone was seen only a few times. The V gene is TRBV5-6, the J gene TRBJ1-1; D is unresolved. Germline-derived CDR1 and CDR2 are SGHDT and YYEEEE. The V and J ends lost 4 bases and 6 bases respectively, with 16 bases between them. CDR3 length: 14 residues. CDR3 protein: CASSPGGRIPEAFF. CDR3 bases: TGTGCCAGCAGCCCCGGCGGCCGGATCCCTGAAGCTTTCTTT.

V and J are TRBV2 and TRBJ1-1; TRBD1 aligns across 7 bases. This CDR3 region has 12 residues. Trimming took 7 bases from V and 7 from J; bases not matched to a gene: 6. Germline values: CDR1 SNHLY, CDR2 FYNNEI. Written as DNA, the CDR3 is TGTGCCAGCATGACAGGGTTCGGTGAAGCTTTCTTT. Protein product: CASMTGFGEAFF.

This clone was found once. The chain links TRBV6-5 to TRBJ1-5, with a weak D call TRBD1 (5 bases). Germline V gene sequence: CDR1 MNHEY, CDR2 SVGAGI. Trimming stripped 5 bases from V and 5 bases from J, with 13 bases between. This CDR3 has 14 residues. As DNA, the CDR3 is TGTGCCAGCAGTAACTGGGGCAAAGATCAGCCCCAGCATTTT. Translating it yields CASSNWGKDQPQHF.

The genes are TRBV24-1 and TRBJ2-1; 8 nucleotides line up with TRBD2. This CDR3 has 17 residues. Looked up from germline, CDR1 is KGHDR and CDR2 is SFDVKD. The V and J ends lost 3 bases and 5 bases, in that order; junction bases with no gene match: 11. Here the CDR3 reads CATSDRSGREADNEQFF. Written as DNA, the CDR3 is TGTGCCACCAGTGATCGCAGCGGGCGGGAGGCGGACAATGAGCAGTTCTTC.

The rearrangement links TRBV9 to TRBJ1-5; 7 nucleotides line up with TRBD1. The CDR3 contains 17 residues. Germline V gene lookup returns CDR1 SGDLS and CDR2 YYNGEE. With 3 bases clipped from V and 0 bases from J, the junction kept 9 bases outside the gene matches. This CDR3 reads CASSAGTVKDSNQPQHF. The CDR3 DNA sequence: TGTGCCAGCAGCGCCGGGACAGTTAAAGATAGCAATCAGCCCCAGCATTTT. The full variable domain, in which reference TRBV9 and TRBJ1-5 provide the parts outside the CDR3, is DSGVTQTPKHLITATGQRVTLRCSPRSGDLSVYWYQQSLDQGLQFLIQYYNGEERAKGNILERFSAQQFPDLHSELNLSSLELGDSALYFCASSAGTVKDSNQPQHFGDGTRLSIL.

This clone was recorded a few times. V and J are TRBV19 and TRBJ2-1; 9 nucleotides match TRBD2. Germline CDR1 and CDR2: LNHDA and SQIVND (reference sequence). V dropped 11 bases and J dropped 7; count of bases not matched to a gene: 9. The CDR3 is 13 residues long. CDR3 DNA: TGTGCCGTCGGGCTAGCGGGGCCAAATGAGCAGTTCTTC. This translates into CAVGLAGPNEQFF.

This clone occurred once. The CDR3 is CACYKQGSNTEAFF. In DNA form, the CDR3 reads TGTGCCTGTTATAAACAGGGGTCGAACACTGAAGCTTTCTTT. V is TRBV30 and J is TRBJ1-1; 7 nucleotides match TRBD1. Germline trimming cut 6 bases from V and 1 base from J; bases unmatched to any gene: 8. The CDR3 extends over 14 amino acids. CDR1 GTSNPN and CDR2 SVGIG come from the germline V gene (reference sequence).

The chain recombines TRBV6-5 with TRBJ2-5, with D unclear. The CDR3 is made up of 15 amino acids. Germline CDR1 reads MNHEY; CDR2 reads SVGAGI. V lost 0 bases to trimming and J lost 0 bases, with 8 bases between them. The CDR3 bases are TGTGCCAGCAGTTACTCCCAACGCGACCAAGAGACCCAGTACTTC. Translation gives CASSYSQRDQETQYF.

This CDR3 reads CSVVTSGHGYTF. The CDR3 DNA is TGCAGCGTTGTCACCTCAGGGCATGGCTACACCTTC. V is TRBV29-1 and J is TRBJ1-2; D perhaps matches TRBD1 (5 bases). The V gene's germline CDR1 is SQVTM and CDR2 ANQGSEA. Between the trimmed V and J ends, which lost 4 bases and 6 bases, there was a span of 12 bases. The CDR3 is 12 residues long.

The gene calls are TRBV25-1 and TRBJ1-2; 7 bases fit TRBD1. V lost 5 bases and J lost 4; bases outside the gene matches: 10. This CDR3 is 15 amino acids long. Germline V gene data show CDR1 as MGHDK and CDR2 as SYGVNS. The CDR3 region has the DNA TGTGCCAGCAGTTCCTCGACAGGGAACGGCTATGGCTACACCTTC. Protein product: CASSSSTGNGYGYTF.

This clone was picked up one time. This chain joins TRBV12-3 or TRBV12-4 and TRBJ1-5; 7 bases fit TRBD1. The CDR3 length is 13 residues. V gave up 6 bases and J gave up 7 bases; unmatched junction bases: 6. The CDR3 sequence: CASSIRQGQPQHF. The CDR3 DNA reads TGTGCCAGCAGCATTCGACAGGGACAGCCCCAGCATTTT.

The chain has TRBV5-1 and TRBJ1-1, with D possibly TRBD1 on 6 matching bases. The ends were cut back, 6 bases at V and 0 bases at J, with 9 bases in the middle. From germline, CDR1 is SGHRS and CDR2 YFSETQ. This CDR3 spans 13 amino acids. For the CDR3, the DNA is TGCGCCAGCATCGGGGACATGAACACTGAAGCTTTCTTT. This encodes CASIGDMNTEAFF.

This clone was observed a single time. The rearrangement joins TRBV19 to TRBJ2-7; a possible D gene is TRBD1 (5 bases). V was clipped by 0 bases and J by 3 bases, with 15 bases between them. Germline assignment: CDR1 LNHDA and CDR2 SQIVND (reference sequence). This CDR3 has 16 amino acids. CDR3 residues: CASSIERLGRGYEQYF. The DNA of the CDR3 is TGTGCCAGTAGTATAGAGAGGCTAGGTAGGGGCTACGAGCAGTACTTC.